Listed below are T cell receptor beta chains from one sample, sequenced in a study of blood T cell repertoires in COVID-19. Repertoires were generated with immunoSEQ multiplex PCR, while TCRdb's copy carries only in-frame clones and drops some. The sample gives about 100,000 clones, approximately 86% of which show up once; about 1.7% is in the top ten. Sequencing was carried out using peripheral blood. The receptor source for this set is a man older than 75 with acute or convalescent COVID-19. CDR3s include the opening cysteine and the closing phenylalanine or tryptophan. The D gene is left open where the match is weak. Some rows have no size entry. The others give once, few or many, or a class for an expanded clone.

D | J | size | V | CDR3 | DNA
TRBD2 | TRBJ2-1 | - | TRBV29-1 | CSVRELATNNNEQFF | TGCAGCGTCAGAGAACTAGCGACCAACAACAATGAGCAGTTCTTC
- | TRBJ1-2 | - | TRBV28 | CASSPSGWFYGYTF | TGTGCCAGCAGCCCTTCAGGGTGGTTCTATGGCTACACCTTC
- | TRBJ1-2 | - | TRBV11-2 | CASSLSRGTLYGYTF | TGTGCCAGCAGCCTTAGTAGGGGGACACTCTATGGCTACACCTTC
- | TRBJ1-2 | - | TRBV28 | CASTRGGGYYGYTF | TGTGCCAGCACGAGAGGGGGAGGGTACTATGGCTACACCTTC
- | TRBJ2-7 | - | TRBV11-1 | CASRALDGAYEQYF | TGTGCCAGCAGGGCACTAGATGGTGCCTACGAGCAGTACTTC
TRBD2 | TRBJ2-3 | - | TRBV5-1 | CASSLRGLAGATDTQYF | TGCGCCAGCAGCTTGCGGGGACTAGCGGGAGCAACAGATACGCAGTATTTT
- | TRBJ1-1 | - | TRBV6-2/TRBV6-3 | CASNPQGTGTNTEAFF | TGTGCCAGCAACCCCCAAGGAACAGGGACGAACACTGAAGCTTTCTTT
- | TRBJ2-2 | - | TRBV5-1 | CASSVDRSGAGELFF | TGCGCCAGCAGCGTCGACAGGTCCGGGGCCGGGGAGCTGTTTTTT
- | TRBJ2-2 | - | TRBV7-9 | CASSWLGGVGELFF | TGTGCCAGCAGCTGGTTAGGAGGGGTCGGGGAGCTGTTTTTT
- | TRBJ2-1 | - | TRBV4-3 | CASSLGASSSYNEQFF | TGCGCCAGCAGCCTGGGAGCTTCAAGCTCCTACAATGAGCAGTTCTTC
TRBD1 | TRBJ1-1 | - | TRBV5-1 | CASSFQGANTEAFF | TGCGCCAGCAGCTTTCAGGGGGCGAACACTGAAGCTTTCTTT
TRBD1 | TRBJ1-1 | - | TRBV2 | CASSADRGAEAFF | TGTGCCAGCAGTGCGGACAGGGGGGCTGAAGCTTTCTTT
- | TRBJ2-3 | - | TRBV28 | CASRGTGYTDTQYF | TGTGCCAGCAGGGGAACAGGGTACACAGATACGCAGTATTTT
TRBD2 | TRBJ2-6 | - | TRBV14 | CASSHGSGGGTVLTF | TGTGCCAGCAGCCATGGGTCGGGAGGCGGCACTGTCCTGACTTTC
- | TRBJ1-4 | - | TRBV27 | CATKGQGTNEKLFF | TGTGCCACTAAAGGCCAGGGGACTAATGAAAAACTGTTTTTT
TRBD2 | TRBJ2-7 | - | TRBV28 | CASSSQGSGRLEEQYF | TGTGCCAGCAGTTCCCAAGGTAGCGGGAGGCTAGAAGAGCAGTACTTC
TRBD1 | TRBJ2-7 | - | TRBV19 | CASSRDRLYEQYF | TGTGCCAGTAGCCGGGACAGGCTCTACGAGCAGTACTTC
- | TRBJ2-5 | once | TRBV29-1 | CSVAGTPQETQYF | TGCAGCGTGGCCGGGACTCCGCAAGAGACCCAGTACTTC
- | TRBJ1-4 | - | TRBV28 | CASSSPRRGLGKLFF | TGTGCCAGCAGTTCCCCCCGCAGGGGCTTGGGAAAACTGTTTTTT
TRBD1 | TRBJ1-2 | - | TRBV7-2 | CASSGLGQGALLSGYTF | TGTGCCAGCAGCGGACTGGGACAGGGGGCACTTCTTAGTGGCTACACCTTC
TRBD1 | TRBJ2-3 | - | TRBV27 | CASSPLGQRITDTQYF | TGTGCCAGCAGTCCGTTGGGACAGAGAATCACAGATACGCAGTATTTT
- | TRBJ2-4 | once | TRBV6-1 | CASSEIFGAKNIQYF | TGTGCCAGCAGTGAAATTTTCGGGGCCAAAAACATTCAGTACTTC
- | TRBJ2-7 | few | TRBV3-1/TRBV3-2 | CASSQVRGYEQYF | TGTGCCAGCAGCCAGGTCAGGGGCTACGAGCAGTACTTC
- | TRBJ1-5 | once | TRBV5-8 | CASTLRGGASNQPQHF | TGTGCCAGCACCCTTCGGGGAGGGGCGAGCAATCAGCCCCAGCATTTT
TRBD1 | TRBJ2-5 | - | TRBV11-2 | CASSKGTGGSGETQYF | TGTGCCAGCAGCAAAGGGACAGGGGGCAGTGGGGAGACCCAGTACTTC
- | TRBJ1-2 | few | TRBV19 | CASTLSAKMTSNYGYTF | TGTGCCAGTACCCTCTCAGCCAAGATGACTTCTAACTATGGCTACACCTTC
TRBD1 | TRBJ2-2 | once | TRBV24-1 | CATSGTQGTVTGELFF | TGTGCCACCAGTGGTACCCAAGGGACAGTTACCGGGGAGCTGTTTTTT
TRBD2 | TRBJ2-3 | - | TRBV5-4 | CASSISGRATDTQYF | TGTGCCAGCAGTATTAGCGGGAGGGCCACAGATACGCAGTATTTT
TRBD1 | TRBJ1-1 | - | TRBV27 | CASSPAGTVPGGAFF | TGTGCCAGCAGTCCAGCCGGGACAGTTCCAGGGGGAGCTTTCTTT
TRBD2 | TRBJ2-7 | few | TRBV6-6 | CASREKLAEEYEQYF | TGTGCCAGCAGGGAAAAACTAGCGGAAGAGTACGAGCAGTACTTC
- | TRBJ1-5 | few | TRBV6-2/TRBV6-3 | CASSYEAGHPQHF | TGTGCCAGCAGTTACGAGGCGGGCCATCCCCAGCATTTT
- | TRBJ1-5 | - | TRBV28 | CATLRGDGAPNQPQHF | TGTGCCACCCTTCGCGGAGACGGAGCCCCCAATCAGCCCCAGCATTTT
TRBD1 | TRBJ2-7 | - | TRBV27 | CASSLKDRGAYEQYF | TGTGCCAGCAGTTTAAAAGACAGGGGGGCCTACGAGCAGTACTTC